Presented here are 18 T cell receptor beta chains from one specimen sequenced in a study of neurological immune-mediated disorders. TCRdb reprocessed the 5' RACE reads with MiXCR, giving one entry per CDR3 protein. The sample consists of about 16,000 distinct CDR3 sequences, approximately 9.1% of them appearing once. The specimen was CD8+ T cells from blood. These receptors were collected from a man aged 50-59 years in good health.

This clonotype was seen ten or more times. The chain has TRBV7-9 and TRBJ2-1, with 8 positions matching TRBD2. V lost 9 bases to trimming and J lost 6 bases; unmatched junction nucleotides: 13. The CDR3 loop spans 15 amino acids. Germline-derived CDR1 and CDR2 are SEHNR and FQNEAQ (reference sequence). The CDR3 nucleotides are TGTGCCAGTTACCCCGCCCTAGCGGGTAGCAATGAGCAGTTCTTC. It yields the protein CASYPALAGSNEQFF.

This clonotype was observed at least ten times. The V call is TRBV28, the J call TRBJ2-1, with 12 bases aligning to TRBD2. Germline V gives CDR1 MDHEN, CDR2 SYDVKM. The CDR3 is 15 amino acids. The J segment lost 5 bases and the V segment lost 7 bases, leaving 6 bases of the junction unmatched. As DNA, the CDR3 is TGTGCCAGCACAAATCTAGCGGGAGGGCACAATGAGCAGTTCTTC. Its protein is CASTNLAGGHNEQFF.

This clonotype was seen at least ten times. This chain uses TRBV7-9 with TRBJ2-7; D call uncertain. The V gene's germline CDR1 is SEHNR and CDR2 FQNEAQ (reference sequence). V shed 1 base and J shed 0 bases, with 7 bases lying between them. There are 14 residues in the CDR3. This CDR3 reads CASSLGPDSYEQYF. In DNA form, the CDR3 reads TGTGCCAGCAGCTTAGGGCCGGACTCCTACGAGCAGTACTTC.

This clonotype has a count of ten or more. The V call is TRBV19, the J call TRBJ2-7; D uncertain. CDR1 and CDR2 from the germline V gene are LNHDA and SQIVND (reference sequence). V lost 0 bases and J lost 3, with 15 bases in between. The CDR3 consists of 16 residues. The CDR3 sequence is CASSIDLGTGLYEQYF. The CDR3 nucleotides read TGTGCCAGTAGTATAGATCTGGGAACGGGTCTCTACGAGCAGTACTTC.

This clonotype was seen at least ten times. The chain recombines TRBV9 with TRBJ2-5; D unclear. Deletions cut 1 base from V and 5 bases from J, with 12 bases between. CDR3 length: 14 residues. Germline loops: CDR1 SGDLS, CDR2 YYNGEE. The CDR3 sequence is CASSVMGSGETQYF. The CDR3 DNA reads TGTGCCAGCAGCGTAATGGGGTCCGGGGAGACCCAGTACTTC.

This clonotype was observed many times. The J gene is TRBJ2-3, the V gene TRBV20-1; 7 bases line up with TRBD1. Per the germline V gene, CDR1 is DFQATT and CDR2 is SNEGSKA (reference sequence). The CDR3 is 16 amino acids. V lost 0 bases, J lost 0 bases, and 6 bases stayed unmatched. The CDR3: CSARDGTASSTDTQYF. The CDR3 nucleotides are TGCAGTGCTAGAGATGGGACAGCCTCTAGCACAGATACGCAGTATTTT.

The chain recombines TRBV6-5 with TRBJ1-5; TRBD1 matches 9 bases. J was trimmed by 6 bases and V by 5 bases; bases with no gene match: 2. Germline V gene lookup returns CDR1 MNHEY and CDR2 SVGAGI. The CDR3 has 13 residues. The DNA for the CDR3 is TGTGCCAGCAGTGAACAGGGGGCTCAGCCCCAGCATTTT. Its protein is CASSEQGAQPQHF.

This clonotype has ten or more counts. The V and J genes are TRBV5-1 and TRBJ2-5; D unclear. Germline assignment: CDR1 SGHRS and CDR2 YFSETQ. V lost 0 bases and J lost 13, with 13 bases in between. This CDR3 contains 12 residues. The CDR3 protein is CASSLEDGPRYF. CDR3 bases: TGCGCCAGCAGCTTGGAGGACGGCCCAAGGTACTTC.

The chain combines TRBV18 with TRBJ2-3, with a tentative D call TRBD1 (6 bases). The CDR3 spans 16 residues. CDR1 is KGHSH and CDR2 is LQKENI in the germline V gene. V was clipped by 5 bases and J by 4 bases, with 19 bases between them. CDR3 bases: TGTGCCAGCTCAGCGGAACAGGGATTCATATCAGATACGCAGTATTTT. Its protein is CASSAEQGFISDTQYF.

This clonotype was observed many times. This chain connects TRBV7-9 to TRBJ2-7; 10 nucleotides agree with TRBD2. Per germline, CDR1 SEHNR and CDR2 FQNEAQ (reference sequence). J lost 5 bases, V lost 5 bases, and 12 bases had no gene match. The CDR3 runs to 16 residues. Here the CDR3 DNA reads TGTGCCAGCAGCAAAACAAACAGCGGGAGGGCCGACGAGCAGTACTTC. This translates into CASSKTNSGRADEQYF.

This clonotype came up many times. In nucleotides, the CDR3 is TGTGCCAGCACTTACAGCTCCTACGAGCAGTACTTC. Amino acid sequence: CASTYSSYEQYF. The chain couples TRBV7-9 to TRBJ2-7; D gene unclear. The V and J ends lost 7 bases and 0 bases respectively, with 7 bases between them. Looked up from germline, CDR1 is SEHNR and CDR2 is FQNEAQ (reference sequence). This CDR3 comprises 12 residues.

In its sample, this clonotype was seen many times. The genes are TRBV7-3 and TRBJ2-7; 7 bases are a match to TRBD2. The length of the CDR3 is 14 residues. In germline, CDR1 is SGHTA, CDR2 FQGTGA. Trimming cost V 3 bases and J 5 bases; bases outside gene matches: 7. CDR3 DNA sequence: TGTGCCAGCAGCTTCGGACTAGTTGGGGACGAGCAGTACTTC. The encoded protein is CASSFGLVGDEQYF.

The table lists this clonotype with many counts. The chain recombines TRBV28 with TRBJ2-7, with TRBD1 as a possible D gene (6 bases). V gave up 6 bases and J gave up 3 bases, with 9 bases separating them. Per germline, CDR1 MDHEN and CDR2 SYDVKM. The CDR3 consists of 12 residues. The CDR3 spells CASRDRGYEQYF. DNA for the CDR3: TGTGCCAGCAGGGACAGAGGCTACGAGCAGTACTTC.

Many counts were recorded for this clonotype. The CDR3, as DNA: TGTGCCAGCTCCGCTTCCTACGAGCAGTACTTC. As protein: CASSASYEQYF. The rearrangement joins TRBV6-2 or TRBV6-3 to TRBJ2-7; D is undetermined. Germline V gene sequence: CDR1 MNHEY, CDR2 SVGEGT. Trimming stripped 8 bases from V and 1 base from J, with 6 bases between. The CDR3 covers 11 residues.

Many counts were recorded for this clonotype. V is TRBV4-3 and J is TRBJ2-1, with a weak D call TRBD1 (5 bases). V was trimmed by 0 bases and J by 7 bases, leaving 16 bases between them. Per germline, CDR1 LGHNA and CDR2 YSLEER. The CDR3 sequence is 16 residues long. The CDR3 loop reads CASSQDFSGIANEQFF. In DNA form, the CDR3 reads TGCGCCAGCAGCCAAGATTTTTCAGGGATCGCGAATGAGCAGTTCTTC.

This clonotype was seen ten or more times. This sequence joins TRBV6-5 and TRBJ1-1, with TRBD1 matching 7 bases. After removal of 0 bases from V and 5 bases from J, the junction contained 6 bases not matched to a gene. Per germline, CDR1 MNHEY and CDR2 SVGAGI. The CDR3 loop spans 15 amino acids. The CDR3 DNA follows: TGTGCCAGCAGTTACTCCCTTCAGGGGGGGACTGAAGCTTTCTTT. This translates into CASSYSLQGGTEAFF.

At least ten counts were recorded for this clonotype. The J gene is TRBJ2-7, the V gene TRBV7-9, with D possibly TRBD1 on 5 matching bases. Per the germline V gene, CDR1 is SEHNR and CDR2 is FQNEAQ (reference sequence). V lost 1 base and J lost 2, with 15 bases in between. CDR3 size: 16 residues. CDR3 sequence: CASSLGWGRDPYEQYF. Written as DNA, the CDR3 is TGTGCCAGCAGCTTAGGGTGGGGCAGGGATCCCTACGAGCAGTACTTC. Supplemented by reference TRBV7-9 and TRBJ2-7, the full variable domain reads DTGVSQNPRHKITKRGQNVTFRCDPISEHNRLYWYRQTLGQGPEFLTYFQNEAQLEKSRLLSDRFSAERPKGSFSTLEIQRTEQGDSAMYLCASSLGWGRDPYEQYFGPGTRLTVT.

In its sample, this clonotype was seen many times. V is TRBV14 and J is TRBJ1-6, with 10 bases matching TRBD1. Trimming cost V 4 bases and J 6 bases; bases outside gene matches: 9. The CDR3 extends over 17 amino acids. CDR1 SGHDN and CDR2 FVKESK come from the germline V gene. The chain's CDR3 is CASSRLTGTGVNSPLHF. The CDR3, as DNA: TGTGCCAGCAGCCGATTAACGGGGACAGGGGTTAATTCACCCCTCCACTTT.